This TCR beta chain was sequenced in a study of cytotoxic CD8 clonotypes in ibrutinib-treated CLL. Study-level information: Overall, some 24 responses were partial and 2 complete; following median roughly 70 months, around 15 patients stayed remitted and about twelve progressed.

The sample holds a few counts of this clone. Its antigen is not identified. Trimming cost V 4 bases and J 2 bases, with 14 bases left between them. From germline, CDR1 is SGDLS and CDR2 YYNGEE. This CDR3 has 15 amino acids. Study observations and caveats: Pretreatment clonality was elevated relative to age-matched healthy donors and paralleled circulating CD8+ T-cell counts. The clonality rise at ibrutinib response reflected private clonotype expansion. Clonality increased at ibrutinib response, then returned toward baseline at progression.

Repertoires were generated with immunoSEQ multiplex PCR, while TCRdb's copy carries only in-frame clones and drops some. The sample lists fewer than 90,000 clones; about 64% were seen once. The genes are TRBV9 and TRBJ2-3, with D perhaps matching TRBD2 (6 bases). The TCR comes from a human donor with chronic lymphocytic leukemia. Sequenced here: PBMCs, sampled after 12 months of ibrutinib treatment. CDR3 region: CASSLRTGLTDTQYF. The CDR3 region has the DNA TGTGCCAGCAGCCTCCGGACGGGACTCACAGATACGCAGTATTTT.